This entry lists 30 T cell receptor beta chains sequenced from one sample in a study of early T cells in non-severe SARS-CoV-2 infection listed by TCRdb under 2021. The library was prepared using 5' RACE. Data came from a NextSeq 500. TCRdb itself trimmed the public reads at Q25 with fastp, ran MiXCR and retained productive beta chains. Records with the same CDR3 protein are collapsed into one entry carrying the most frequent genes and DNA. The sample data list about 81,000 distinct CDR3 sequences, and more than 5% of these were observed just once. The top ten clones comprise roughly 8.4% of the sample. The sequencing input was whole blood. The origin of the receptors is an adult who was a healthcare worker with PCR-confirmed SARS-CoV-2 infection or an uninfected control (not recorded which).

This chain connects TRBV7-9 to TRBJ2-2; 10 bases are shared with TRBD2. Germline V gene sequence: CDR1 SEHNR, CDR2 FQNEAQ (reference sequence). The trim removed 5 bases at V and 0 bases at J, leaving 3 bases unmatched. The CDR3 sequence is 16 residues long. The CDR3 here is CASSLLAGPNTGELFF. CDR3 nucleotides: TGTGCCAGCAGCCTACTAGCGGGACCGAACACCGGGGAGCTGTTTTTT.

In its sample, this clonotype was seen many times. The rearrangement joins TRBV10-3 to TRBJ1-2, with TRBD1 as a possible D gene (6 bases). From germline, CDR1 is ENHRY and CDR2 SYGVKD. V shed 4 bases and J shed 0 bases, with 6 bases lying between them. The CDR3 runs to 13 residues. As DNA, the CDR3 is TGTGCCATCAGTGCAGGGGCTAACTATGGCTACACCTTC. Amino acids: CAISAGANYGYTF.

This clonotype occurred many times. The chain combines TRBV3-1 with TRBJ2-7, with D perhaps assigned TRBD1 or TRBD2 (5 bases each). Trimming took off 5 bases at V and 0 bases at J, with 14 bases between the two ends. The CDR3 totals 15 residues. Looked up from germline, CDR1 is LGHDT and CDR2 is YNNKEL (reference sequence). The CDR3 coding sequence is TGTGCCAGCAGCTACCGGGGCCGGAGCTCCTACGAGCAGTACTTC. Protein sequence: CASSYRGRSSYEQYF.

This clonotype was seen a handful of times. V gene TRBV7-8 combines with J gene TRBJ2-1; TRBD1 aligns across 11 bases. CDR3 length: 16 amino acids. Per the germline V gene, CDR1 is SGHVS and CDR2 is FQNEAQ. J lost 7 bases, V lost 5 bases, and 10 bases had no gene match. CDR3 in DNA: TGTGCCAGCAGCCAACGGGACAGGGGGATCAGGAATGAGCAGTTCTTC. Protein: CASSQRDRGIRNEQFF.

This clonotype was seen a few times. The chain couples TRBV6-6 to TRBJ2-5; D is undetermined. The V gene lost 8 bases and the J gene lost 5 bases, with 9 bases spanning the gap. This CDR3 is 11 amino acids long. Germline V lookup: CDR1 MNHNY, CDR2 SVGAGI (reference sequence). This CDR3 is CASAGVETQYF. The CDR3 DNA sequence: TGTGCCAGCGCCGGAGTGGAGACCCAGTACTTC.

This clonotype showed up many times. The chain is built from TRBV4-3 and TRBJ2-7; D gene unclear. The CDR3 is 15 residues long. CDR1 is LGHNA, CDR2 YSLEER, per germline. Trimming took off 0 bases at V and 4 bases at J, with 13 bases between the two ends. CDR3 bases: TGCGCCAGCAGCCAAGATCAGGCCTGGGGTTACGAGCAGTACTTC. This codes for CASSQDQAWGYEQYF.

This clonotype showed up just a few times. The rearrangement joins TRBV7-2 to TRBJ2-7; 13 nucleotides agree with TRBD2. CDR1 SGHTA and CDR2 FQGNSA come from the germline V gene. The CDR3 has 17 amino acids. Germline trimming cut 4 bases from V and 4 bases from J; bases unmatched to any gene: 10. The CDR3 loop is CASSSTSGRAKAYEQYF. Written as DNA, the CDR3 is TGTGCCAGCAGCTCCACTAGCGGGAGGGCCAAGGCGTACGAGCAGTACTTC.

The chain links TRBV5-1 to TRBJ1-2; D is ambiguous. CDR1 is SGHRS and CDR2 is YFSETQ in the germline V gene. This CDR3 has 14 residues. Trimming stripped 2 bases from V and 0 bases from J, with 8 bases between. The CDR3 loop reads CASSFGRSNYGYTF. The CDR3 nucleotides read TGCGCCAGCAGCTTCGGCCGATCTAACTATGGCTACACCTTC.

This clonotype was detected many times. V usage is TRBV20-1 and J usage is TRBJ1-3, with a possible D match to TRBD1 (5 bases). Germline CDR1 reads DFQATT; CDR2 reads SNEGSKA (reference sequence). The CDR3 runs to 15 residues. The V and J ends lost 6 bases and 2 bases respectively, with 17 bases between them. The CDR3 reads CSANPGAGTGNTIYF. The DNA for the CDR3 is TGCAGTGCCAATCCCGGGGCAGGGACTGGAAACACCATATATTTT.

The table lists this clonotype with many counts. The rearrangement links TRBV6-6 to TRBJ2-5, with D perhaps matching TRBD2 (5 bases). The CDR3 is 15 amino acids. The germline CDR1 and CDR2 sequences are MNHNY and SVGAGI (reference sequence). Trimming removed 6 bases at V and 4 bases at J, with 18 bases between. The chain's CDR3 is CASSQARGNLETQYF. The CDR3 nucleotides read TGTGCCAGCAGCCAAGCAAGAGGGAACCTAGAGACCCAGTACTTC.

This clonotype was counted only a few times. V and J are TRBV20-1 and TRBJ2-7; the D is unclear. Germline CDR1 and CDR2: DFQATT and SNEGSKA (reference sequence). Trimming took off 6 bases at V and 7 bases at J, with 13 bases between the two ends. This CDR3 region has 11 residues. Here the CDR3 reads CSATRKREQYF. DNA of the CDR3: TGCAGTGCCACCCGTAAGAGGGAGCAGTACTTC.

The chain has TRBV5-1 and TRBJ1-2, with 8 positions matching TRBD1. The germline gives CDR1 SGHRS, CDR2 YFSETQ. This CDR3 has 13 residues. After removal of 4 bases from V and 6 bases from J, the junction contained 5 bases not matched to a gene. As DNA, the CDR3 is TGCGCCAGCAGCGGGACAGGTTTCGATGGCTACACCTTC. This sequence encodes CASSGTGFDGYTF. The whole variable domain, filled in from reference TRBV5-1 and TRBJ1-2, reads KAGVTQTPRYLIKTRGQQVTLSCSPISGHRSVSWYQQTPGQGLQFLFEYFSETQRNKGNFPGRFSGRQFSNSRSEMNVSTLELGDSALYLCASSGTGFDGYTFGSGTRLTVV.

This clonotype appeared many times. The rearrangement links TRBV6-5 to TRBJ2-7; 8 bases align to TRBD2. Losses at the gene ends were 0 bases for V and 7 bases for J; bases not matched to a gene: 11. The CDR3 covers 16 residues. The germline gives CDR1 MNHEY, CDR2 SVGAGI. CDR3 DNA sequence: TGTGCCAGCAGTTACTCGCGGGGGGCGGGAGTCGGTGAGCAGTACTTC. Protein product: CASSYSRGAGVGEQYF.

This clonotype was observed many times. The chain combines TRBV5-5 with TRBJ1-2, with a tentative D call TRBD1 (5 bases). Germline lookup yields CDR1 SGHKS and CDR2 YYEKEE (reference sequence). The CDR3 covers 15 residues. Trimming removed 2 bases from V and 4 bases from J, with 15 bases in between. The CDR3 protein is CASSLGQAGPYGYTF. In DNA, the CDR3 is TGTGCCAGCAGCTTAGGACAAGCAGGGCCCTATGGCTACACCTTC.

This clonotype was detected a few times. J is TRBJ2-4 and V is TRBV20-1; the D is unclear. The length of the CDR3 is 13 residues. The germline V gene encodes CDR1 DFQATT and CDR2 SNEGSKA (reference sequence). The V and J ends lost 7 bases and 0 bases respectively, with 10 bases between them. The CDR3 DNA reads TGCAGTGTTCGGCACGCAGCCAAAAACATTCAGTACTTC. It specifies CSVRHAAKNIQYF.

Comment on this clonotype: It may be a read error: a sequence one base away is much more abundant. The chain combines TRBV7-2 with TRBJ2-2, with 9 bases identical to TRBD2. Germline CDR1 and CDR2: SGHTA and FQGNSA. The CDR3 runs to 16 residues. The CDR3 region is CACSFNSGRNTGELFF. The CDR3 DNA is TGTGCCTGCAGCTTTAATAGCGGGAGAAACACCGGGGAGCTGTTTTTT.

This clonotype came up many times. CDR3 sequence: CASSQQGSNQPQHF. The CDR3 nucleotides read TGTGCCAGCAGCCAACAGGGGAGCAATCAGCCCCAGCATTTT. The genes are TRBV3-1 and TRBJ1-5, with TRBD1 as a possible D gene (6 bases). Germline lookup yields CDR1 LGHDT and CDR2 YNNKEL (reference sequence). The V end was cut by 2 bases, the J end by 1 base, with 6 bases between. The CDR3 has 14 residues.

The chain couples TRBV10-1 to TRBJ2-5; D might be TRBD2 (6 bases). The germline V gene encodes CDR1 WNHNN and CDR2 SYGVQD (reference sequence). V gave up 7 bases and J gave up 4 bases, with 13 bases separating them. The CDR3 covers 13 residues. The CDR3 loop is CASKGRGSETQYF. The CDR3 bases are TGCGCCAGCAAGGGCCGGGGGTCAGAGACCCAGTACTTC.

The V gene is TRBV7-2, the J gene TRBJ2-7, with TRBD1 matching over 8 bases. CDR1 is SGHTA and CDR2 is FQGNSA in the germline V gene. J lost 4 bases, V lost 2 bases, and 4 bases had no gene match. CDR3 size: 14 residues. Here the CDR3 DNA reads TGTGCCAGCAGCTTAAAGCAGGGGGCTTACGAGCAGTACTTC. Amino acids: CASSLKQGAYEQYF. Filled out from reference TRBV7-2 and TRBJ2-7, the complete variable domain reads GAGVSQSPSNKVTEKGKDVELRCDPISGHTALYWYRQSLGQGLEFLIYFQGNSAPDKSGLPSDRFSAERTGGSVSTLTIQRTQQEDSAVYLCASSLKQGAYEQYFGPGTRLTVT.

The gene calls are TRBV20-1 and TRBJ2-3; no firm D call. Deletions cut 2 bases from V and 8 bases from J, with 20 bases between. The CDR3 has 15 amino acids. CDR1 is DFQATT and CDR2 is SNEGSKA in the germline V gene (reference sequence). CDR3: CSARSPGPTAGTQYF. The CDR3 DNA reads TGCAGTGCTAGATCCCCCGGGCCCACTGCAGGTACGCAGTATTTT.

This chain links TRBV20-1 with TRBJ1-5; 7 bases fit TRBD1. J lost 4 bases, V lost 0 bases, and 9 bases had no gene match. Germline CDR1 reads DFQATT; CDR2 reads SNEGSKA (reference sequence). The CDR3 contains 16 residues. The CDR3 DNA sequence: TGCAGTGCTAGAGATGACAGGGCCCTCCGGAATCAGCCCCAGCATTTT. The encoded protein is CSARDDRALRNQPQHF.

The V and J genes are TRBV10-3 and TRBJ2-3; D perhaps matches TRBD1 (6 bases). The V end lost 3 bases, the J end lost 3 bases, and 7 bases lay between the germline ends. The CDR3 runs 13 residues. The germline CDR1 and CDR2 sequences are ENHRY and SYGVKD. In DNA, the CDR3 is TGTGCCATCAGTGACAGGGGAACAGATACGCAGTATTTT. Its protein is CAISDRGTDTQYF.

The CDR3 protein is CASSQDRGIGGHEQYF. In DNA form, the CDR3 reads TGCGCCAGCAGCCAAGATCGGGGCATTGGGGGCCACGAGCAGTACTTC. The rearrangement joins TRBV4-3 to TRBJ2-7; weak D call: TRBD1 (6 bases). The CDR3 runs to 16 residues. The V end was cut by 0 bases, the J end by 5 bases, with 17 bases between. CDR1 LGHNA and CDR2 YSLEER come from the germline V gene.

This clonotype came up many times. The gene calls are TRBV24-1 and TRBJ1-2; 9 nucleotides agree with TRBD1. Trimming took 4 bases from V and 0 from J; bases not matched to a gene: 8. The CDR3 is 17 amino acids. Germline V gives CDR1 KGHDR, CDR2 SFDVKD. The CDR3 sequence is CATSDRTGAETNYGYTF. CDR3 nucleotide sequence: TGTGCCACCAGTGACAGGACAGGGGCCGAAACTAACTATGGCTACACCTTC.

At least ten counts were recorded for this clonotype. CDR3 protein: CASSRIPSSYNEQFF. The DNA of the CDR3 is TGTGCCAGCAGTCGTATACCAAGCTCCTACAATGAGCAGTTCTTC. The chain combines TRBV6-2 or TRBV6-3 with TRBJ2-1; D is ambiguous. Trimming took 5 bases from V and 0 from J, leaving 11 bases between them. This CDR3 region has 15 residues. Germline values: CDR1 MNHEY, CDR2 SVGEGT.

This clonotype was seen many times. The V call is TRBV28, the J call TRBJ2-3; D unclear. V was trimmed by 5 bases and J by 6 bases, leaving 15 bases between them. CDR1 is MDHEN, CDR2 SYDVKM, per germline. The CDR3 covers 14 residues. CDR3 DNA sequence: TGTGCCAGCAGTCTAAGGGTTGTTTCGGATACGCAGTATTTT. Its protein product is CASSLRVVSDTQYF.

The chain joins TRBV12-3 or TRBV12-4 to TRBJ1-5, with TRBD1 matching over 11 bases. V lost 5 bases to trimming and J lost 2 bases; unmatched junction nucleotides: 2. CDR3 length: 15 residues. CDR3 coding DNA: TGTGCCAGCAGTCGGGGACAGGGGGGCAATCAGCCCCAGCATTTT. Its translation: CASSRGQGGNQPQHF.

This clonotype was seen ten or more times. V is TRBV6-6 and J is TRBJ1-4; no clear D. The germline gives CDR1 MNHNY, CDR2 SVGAGI (reference sequence). V was clipped by 7 bases and J by 8 bases, with 20 bases between them. The CDR3 contains 15 residues. The CDR3 bases are TGTGCCAGCACCCAGAACCCGCAGCTTGCCGAAAAACTGTTTTTT. This sequence encodes CASTQNPQLAEKLFF.

This sequence joins TRBV5-4 and TRBJ1-2; no definite D call. The CDR3 runs to 17 residues. The germline CDR1 and CDR2 sequences are SGHNT and YYREEE (reference sequence). V gave up 4 bases and J gave up 4 bases, with 23 bases separating them. Written as DNA, the CDR3 is TGTGCCAGCAGCCCCCAGAGGGCGCAAGCAGCCTCCTATGGCTACACCTTC. Protein: CASSPQRAQAASYGYTF.

This clonotype was seen ten or more times. The chain recombines TRBV2 with TRBJ2-2; D may match TRBD1 or TRBD2 (5 bases each). This CDR3 has 13 residues. The V end was cut by 10 bases, the J end by 0 bases, with 9 bases between. The germline V gene encodes CDR1 SNHLY and CDR2 FYNNEI. CDR3 bases: TGTGCCACACAGGACTCGAACACCGGGGAGCTGTTTTTT. Translated, it gives CATQDSNTGELFF.